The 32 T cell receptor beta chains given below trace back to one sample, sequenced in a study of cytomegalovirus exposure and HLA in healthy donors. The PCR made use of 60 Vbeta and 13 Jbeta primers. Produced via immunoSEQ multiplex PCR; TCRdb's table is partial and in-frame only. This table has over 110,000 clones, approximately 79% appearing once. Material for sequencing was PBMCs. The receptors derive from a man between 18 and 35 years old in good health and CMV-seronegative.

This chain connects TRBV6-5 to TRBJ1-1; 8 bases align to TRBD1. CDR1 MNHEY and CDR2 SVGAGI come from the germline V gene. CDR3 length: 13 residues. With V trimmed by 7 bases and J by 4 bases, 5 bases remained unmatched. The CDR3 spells CASNFRGPTEAFF. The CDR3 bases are TGTGCCAGCAATTTCAGGGGGCCCACTGAAGCTTTCTTT.

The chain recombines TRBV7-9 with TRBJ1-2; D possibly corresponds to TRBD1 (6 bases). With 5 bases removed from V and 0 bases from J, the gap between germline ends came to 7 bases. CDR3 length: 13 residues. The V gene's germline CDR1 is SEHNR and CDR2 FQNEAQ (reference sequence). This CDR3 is CASSGQSNYGYTF. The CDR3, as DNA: TGTGCCAGCAGCGGACAGTCTAACTATGGCTACACCTTC.

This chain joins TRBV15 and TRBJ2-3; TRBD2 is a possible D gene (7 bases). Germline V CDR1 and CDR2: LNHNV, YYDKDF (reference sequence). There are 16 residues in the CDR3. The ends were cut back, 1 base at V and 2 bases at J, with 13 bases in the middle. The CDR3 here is CATSRARGGPTDTQYF. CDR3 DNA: TGTGCCACCAGCAGAGCACGCGGGGGCCCCACAGATACGCAGTATTTT.

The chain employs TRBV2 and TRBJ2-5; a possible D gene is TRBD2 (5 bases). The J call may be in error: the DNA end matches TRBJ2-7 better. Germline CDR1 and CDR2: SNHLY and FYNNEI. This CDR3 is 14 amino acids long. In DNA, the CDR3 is TGTGCCAGCAGTGGAGGACTCGAGACCTACGAGCAGTACTTC. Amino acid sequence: CASSGGLETYEQYF.

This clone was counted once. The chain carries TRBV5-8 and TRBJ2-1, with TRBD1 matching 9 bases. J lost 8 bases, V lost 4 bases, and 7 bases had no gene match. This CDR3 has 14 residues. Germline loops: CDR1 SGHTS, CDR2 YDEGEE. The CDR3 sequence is CASSDRDRVDEQFF. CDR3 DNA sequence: TGTGCCAGCAGCGACCGGGACAGGGTCGATGAGCAGTTCTTC.

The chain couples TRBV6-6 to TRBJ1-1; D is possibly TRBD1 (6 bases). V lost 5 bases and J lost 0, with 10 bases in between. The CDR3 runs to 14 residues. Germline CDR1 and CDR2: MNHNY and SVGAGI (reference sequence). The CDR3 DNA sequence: TGTGCCAGCAGTCCGGGGACACTGAACACTGAAGCTTTCTTT. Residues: CASSPGTLNTEAFF.

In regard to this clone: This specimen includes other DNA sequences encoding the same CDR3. CDR3 coding DNA: TGTGCCAGTAGGACAGGGGGCGCGGGAGTTCAGCCCCAGCATTTT. Translated: CASRTGGAGVQPQHF. This chain uses TRBV19 with TRBJ1-5; 10 bases line up with TRBD1. Trimming at V came to 6 bases and at J to 6 bases, leaving 8 bases not matched to a gene. Per germline, CDR1 LNHDA and CDR2 SQIVND (reference sequence). This CDR3 spans 15 amino acids.

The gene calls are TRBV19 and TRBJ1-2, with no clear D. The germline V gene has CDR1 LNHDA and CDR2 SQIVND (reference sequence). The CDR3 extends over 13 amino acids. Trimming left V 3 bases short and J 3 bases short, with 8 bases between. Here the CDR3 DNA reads TGTGCCAGTAGTATCTCGGAGGACTATGGCTACACCTTC. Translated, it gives CASSISEDYGYTF.

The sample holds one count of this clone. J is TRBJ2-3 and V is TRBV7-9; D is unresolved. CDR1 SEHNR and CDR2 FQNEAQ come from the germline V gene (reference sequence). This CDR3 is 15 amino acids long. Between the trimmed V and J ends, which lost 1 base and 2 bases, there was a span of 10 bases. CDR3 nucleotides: TGTGCCAGCAGCTTAGGAACAGTAAACACAGATACGCAGTATTTT. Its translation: CASSLGTVNTDTQYF.

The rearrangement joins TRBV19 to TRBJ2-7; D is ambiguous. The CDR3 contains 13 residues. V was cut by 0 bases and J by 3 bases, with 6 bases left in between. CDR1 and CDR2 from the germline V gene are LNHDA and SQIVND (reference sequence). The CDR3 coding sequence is TGTGCCAGTAGTATAGACAGTTACTACGAGCAGTACTTC. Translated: CASSIDSYYEQYF.

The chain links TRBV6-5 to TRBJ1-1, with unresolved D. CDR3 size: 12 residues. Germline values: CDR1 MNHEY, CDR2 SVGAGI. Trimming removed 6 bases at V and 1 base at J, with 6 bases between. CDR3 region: CASSPSNTEAFF. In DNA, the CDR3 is TGTGCCAGCAGCCCATCGAACACTGAAGCTTTCTTT.

The CDR3 loop is CASSPPRSGNYGYTF. The CDR3 bases are TGTGCCAGCTCACCTCCGCGGTCTGGGAACTATGGCTACACCTTC. The chain employs TRBV18 and TRBJ1-2; D remains unclear. CDR1 and CDR2 (germline): KGHSH, LQKENI. Trimming took off 3 bases at V and 2 bases at J, with 13 bases between the two ends. The length of the CDR3 is 15 residues.

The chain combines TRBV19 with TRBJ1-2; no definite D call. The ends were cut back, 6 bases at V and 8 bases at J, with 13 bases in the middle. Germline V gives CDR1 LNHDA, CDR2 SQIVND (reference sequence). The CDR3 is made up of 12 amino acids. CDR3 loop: CASRTERRGYTF. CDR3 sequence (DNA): TGTGCCAGTAGGACCGAACGGAGGGGCTACACCTTC. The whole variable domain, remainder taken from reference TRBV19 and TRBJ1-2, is DGGITQSPKYLFRKEGQNVTLSCEQNLNHDAMYWYRQDPGQGLRLIYYSQIVNDFQKGDIAEGYSVSREKKESFPLTVTSAQKNPTAFYLCASRTERRGYTFGSGTRLTVV.

The DNA of the CDR3 is TGTGCCAGCAGCGCGGGACCGACCTATGGCTACACCTTC. It codes for CASSAGPTYGYTF. This chain connects TRBV7-9 to TRBJ1-2; D is possibly TRBD1 (5 bases). CDR1 is SEHNR, CDR2 FQNEAQ, per germline (reference sequence). V shed 5 bases and J shed 4 bases, with 11 bases lying between them. The CDR3 totals 13 residues.

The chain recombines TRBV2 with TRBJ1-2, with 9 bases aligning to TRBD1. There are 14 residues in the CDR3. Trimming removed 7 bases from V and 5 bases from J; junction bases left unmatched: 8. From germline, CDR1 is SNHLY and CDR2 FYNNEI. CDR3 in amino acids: CASKSDRGLYGYTF. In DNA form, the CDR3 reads TGTGCCAGCAAGAGTGACAGGGGGTTATATGGCTACACCTTC. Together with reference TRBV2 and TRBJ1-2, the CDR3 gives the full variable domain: EPEVTQTPSHQVTQMGQEVILRCVPISNHLYFYWYRQILGQKVEFLVSFYNNEISEKSEIFDDQFSVERPDGSNFTLKIRSTKLEDSAMYFCASKSDRGLYGYTFGSGTRLTVV.

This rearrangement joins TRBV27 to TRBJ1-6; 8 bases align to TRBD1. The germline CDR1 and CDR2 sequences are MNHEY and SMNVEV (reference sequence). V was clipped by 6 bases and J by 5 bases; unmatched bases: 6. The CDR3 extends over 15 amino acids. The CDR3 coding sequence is TGTGCCAGCAGAAAGCAGGGGGCTGATAATTCACCCCTCCACTTT. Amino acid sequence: CASRKQGADNSPLHF.

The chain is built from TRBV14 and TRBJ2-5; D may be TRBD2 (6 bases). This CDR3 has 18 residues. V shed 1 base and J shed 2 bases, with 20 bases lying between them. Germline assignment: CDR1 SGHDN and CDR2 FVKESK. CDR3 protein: CASSQGRIRRGSQETQYF. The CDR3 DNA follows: TGTGCCAGCAGCCAAGGGAGGATCAGGCGGGGTTCTCAAGAGACCCAGTACTTC.

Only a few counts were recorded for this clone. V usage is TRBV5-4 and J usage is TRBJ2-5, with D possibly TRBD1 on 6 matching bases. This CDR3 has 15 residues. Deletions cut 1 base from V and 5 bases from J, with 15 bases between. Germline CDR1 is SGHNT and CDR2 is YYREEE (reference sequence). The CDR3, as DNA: TGTGCCAGCAGCTTGTATGTGGGGGCTTGGGAGACCCAGTACTTC. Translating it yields CASSLYVGAWETQYF.

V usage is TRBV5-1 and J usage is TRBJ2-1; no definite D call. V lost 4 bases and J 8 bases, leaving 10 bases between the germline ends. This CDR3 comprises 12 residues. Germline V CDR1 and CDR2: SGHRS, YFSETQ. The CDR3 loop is CASSTVGDEQFF. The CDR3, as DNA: TGCGCCAGCAGCACGGTGGGCGATGAGCAGTTCTTC.

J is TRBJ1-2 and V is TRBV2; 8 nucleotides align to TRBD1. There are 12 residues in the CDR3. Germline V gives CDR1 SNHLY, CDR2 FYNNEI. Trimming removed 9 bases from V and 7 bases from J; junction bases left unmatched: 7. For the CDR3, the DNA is TGTGCCAGTCACGGACAGGGTGGTGGCTACACCTTC. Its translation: CASHGQGGGYTF.

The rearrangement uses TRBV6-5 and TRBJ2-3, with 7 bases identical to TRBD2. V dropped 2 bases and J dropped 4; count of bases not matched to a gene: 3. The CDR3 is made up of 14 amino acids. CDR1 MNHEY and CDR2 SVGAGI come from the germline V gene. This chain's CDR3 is CASSYNRGADTQYF. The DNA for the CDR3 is TGTGCCAGCAGTTACAACCGGGGGGCAGATACGCAGTATTTT.

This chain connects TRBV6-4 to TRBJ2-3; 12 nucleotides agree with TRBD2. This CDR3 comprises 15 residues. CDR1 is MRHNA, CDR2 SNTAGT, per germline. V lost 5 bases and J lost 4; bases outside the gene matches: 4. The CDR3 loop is CASSPSGGAADTQYF. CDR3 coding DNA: TGTGCCAGCAGTCCTAGCGGGGGGGCGGCAGATACGCAGTATTTT.

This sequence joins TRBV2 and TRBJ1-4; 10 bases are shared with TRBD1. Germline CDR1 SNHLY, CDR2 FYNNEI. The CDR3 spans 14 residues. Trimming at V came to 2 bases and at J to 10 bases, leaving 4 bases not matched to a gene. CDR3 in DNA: TGTGCCAGCAGTGAACTGGACAGGGGGGGAAAACTGTTTTTT. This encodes CASSELDRGGKLFF.

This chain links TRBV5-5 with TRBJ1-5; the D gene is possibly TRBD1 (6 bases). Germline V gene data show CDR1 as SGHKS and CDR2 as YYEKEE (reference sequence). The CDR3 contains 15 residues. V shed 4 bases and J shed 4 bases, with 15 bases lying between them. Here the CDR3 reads CASSQEGVVNQPQHF. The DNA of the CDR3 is TGTGCCAGCAGCCAAGAGGGGGTGGTAAATCAGCCCCAGCATTTT.

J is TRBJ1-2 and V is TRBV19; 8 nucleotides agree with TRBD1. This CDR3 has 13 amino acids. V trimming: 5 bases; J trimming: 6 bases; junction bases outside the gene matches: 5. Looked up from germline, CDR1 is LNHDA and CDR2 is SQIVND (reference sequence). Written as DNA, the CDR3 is TGTGCCAGTAGTCGGGGACAGGCGGATGGCTACACCTTC. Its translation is CASSRGQADGYTF.

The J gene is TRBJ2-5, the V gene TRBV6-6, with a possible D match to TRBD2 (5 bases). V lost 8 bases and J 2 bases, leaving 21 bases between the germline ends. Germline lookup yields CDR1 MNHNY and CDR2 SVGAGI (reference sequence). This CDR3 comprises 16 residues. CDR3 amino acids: CASATLTRGSQETQYF. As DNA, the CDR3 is TGTGCCAGCGCGACACTAACCCGGGGATCTCAAGAGACCCAGTACTTC.

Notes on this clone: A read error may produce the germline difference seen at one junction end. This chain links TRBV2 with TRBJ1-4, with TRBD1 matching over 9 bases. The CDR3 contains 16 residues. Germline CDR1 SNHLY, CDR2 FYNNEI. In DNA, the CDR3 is TGTGCCAGTAGTGAGGGACAGGGCTCGTGGGGGGAAAAACTGTTTTTT. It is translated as CASSEGQGSWGEKLFF. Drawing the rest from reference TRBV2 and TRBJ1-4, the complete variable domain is EPEVTQTPSHQVTQMGQEVILRCVPISNHLYFYWYRQILGQKVEFLVSFYNNEISEKSEIFDDQFSVERPDGSNFTLKIRSTKLEDSAMYFCASSEGQGSWGEKLFFGSGTQLSVL.

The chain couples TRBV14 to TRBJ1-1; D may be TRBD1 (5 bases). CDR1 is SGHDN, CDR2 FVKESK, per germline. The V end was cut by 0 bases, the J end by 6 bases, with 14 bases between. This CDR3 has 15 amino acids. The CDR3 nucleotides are TGTGCCAGCAGCCAAGATATCGGGGGTGGATCTGAAGCTTTCTTT. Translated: CASSQDIGGGSEAFF.

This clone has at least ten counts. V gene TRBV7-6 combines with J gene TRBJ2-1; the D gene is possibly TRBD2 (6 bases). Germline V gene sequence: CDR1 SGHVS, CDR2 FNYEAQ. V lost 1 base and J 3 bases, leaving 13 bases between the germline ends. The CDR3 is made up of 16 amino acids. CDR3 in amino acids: CASSLEGGALYNEQFF. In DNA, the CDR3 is TGTGCCAGCAGCTTAGAGGGCGGGGCGCTCTACAATGAGCAGTTCTTC.

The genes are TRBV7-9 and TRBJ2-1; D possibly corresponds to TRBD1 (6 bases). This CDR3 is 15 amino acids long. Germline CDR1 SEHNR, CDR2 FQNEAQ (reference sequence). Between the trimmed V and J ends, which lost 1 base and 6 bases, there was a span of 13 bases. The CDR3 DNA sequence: TGTGCCAGCAGCTTAGGTAGGGGACAAATCAATGAGCAGTTCTTC. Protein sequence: CASSLGRGQINEQFF.

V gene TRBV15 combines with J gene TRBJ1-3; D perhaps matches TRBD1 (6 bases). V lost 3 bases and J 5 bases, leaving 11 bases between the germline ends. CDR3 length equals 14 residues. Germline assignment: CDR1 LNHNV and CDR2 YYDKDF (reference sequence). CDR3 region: CATSSRDIRNTIYF. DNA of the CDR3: TGTGCCACCAGCAGCCGGGACATCAGAAACACCATATATTTT. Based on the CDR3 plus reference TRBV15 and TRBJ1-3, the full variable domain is DAMVIQNPRYQVTQFGKPVTLSCSQTLNHNVMYWYQQKSSQAPKLLFHYYDKDFNNEADTPDNFQSRRPNTSFCFLDIRSPGLGDTAMYLCATSSRDIRNTIYFGEGSWLTVV.

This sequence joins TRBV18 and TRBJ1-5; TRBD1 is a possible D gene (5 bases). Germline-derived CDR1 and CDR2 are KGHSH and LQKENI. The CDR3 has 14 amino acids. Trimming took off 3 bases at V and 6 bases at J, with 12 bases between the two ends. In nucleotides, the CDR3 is TGTGCCAGCTCACCGGGGCGGGGAGGTCAGCCCCAGCATTTT. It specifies CASSPGRGGQPQHF.